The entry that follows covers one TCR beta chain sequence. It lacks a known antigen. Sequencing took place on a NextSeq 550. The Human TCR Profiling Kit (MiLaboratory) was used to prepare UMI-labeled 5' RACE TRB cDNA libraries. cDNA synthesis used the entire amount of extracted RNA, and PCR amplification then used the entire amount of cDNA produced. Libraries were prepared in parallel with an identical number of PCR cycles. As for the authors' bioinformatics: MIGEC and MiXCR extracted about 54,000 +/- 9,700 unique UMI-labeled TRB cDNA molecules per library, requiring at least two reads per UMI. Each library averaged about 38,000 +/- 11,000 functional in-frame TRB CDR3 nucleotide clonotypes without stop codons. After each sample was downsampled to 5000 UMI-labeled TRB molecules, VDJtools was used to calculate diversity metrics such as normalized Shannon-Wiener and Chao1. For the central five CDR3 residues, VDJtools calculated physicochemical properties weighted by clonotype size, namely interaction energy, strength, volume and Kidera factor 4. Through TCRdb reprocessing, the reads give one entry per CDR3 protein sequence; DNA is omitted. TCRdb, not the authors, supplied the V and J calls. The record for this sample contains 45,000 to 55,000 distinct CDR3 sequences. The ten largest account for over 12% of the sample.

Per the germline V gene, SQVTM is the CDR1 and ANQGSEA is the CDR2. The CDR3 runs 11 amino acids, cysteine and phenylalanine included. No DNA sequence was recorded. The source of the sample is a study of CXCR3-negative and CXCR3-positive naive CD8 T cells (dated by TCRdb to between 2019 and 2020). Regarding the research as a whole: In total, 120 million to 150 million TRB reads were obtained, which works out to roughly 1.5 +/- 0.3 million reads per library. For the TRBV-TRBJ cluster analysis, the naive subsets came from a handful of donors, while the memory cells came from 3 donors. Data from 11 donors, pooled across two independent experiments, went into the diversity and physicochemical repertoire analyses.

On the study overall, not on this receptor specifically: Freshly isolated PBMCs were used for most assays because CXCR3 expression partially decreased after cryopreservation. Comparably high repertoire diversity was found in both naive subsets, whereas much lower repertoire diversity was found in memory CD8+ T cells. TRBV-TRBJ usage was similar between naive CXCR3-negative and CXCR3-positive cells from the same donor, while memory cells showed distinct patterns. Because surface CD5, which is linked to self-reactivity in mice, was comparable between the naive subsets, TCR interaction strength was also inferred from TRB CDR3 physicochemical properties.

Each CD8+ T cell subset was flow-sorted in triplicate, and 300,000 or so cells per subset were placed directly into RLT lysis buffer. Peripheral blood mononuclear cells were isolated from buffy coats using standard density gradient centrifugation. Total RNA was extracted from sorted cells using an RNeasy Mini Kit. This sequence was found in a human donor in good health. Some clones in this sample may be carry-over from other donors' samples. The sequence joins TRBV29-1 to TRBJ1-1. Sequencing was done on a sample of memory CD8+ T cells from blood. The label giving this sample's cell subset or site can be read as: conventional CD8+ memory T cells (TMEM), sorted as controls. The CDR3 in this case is CSTRREGEAFF.